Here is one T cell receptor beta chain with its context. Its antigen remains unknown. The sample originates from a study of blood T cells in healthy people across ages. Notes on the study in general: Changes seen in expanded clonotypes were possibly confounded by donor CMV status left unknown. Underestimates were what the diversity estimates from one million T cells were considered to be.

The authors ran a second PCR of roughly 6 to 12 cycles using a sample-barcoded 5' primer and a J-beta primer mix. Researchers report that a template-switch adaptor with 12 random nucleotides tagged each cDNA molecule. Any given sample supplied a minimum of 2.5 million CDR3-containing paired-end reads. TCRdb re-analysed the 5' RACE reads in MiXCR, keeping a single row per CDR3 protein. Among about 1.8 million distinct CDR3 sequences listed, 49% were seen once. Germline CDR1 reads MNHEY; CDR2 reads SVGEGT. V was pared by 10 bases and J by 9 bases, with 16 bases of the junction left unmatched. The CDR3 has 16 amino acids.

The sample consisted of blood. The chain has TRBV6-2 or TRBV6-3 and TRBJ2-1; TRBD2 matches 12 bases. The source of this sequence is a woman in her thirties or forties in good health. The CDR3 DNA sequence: TGTGCCACCATCTCTAGCGGGGGGGCTTTATTAGGTGAGCAGTTCTTC. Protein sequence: CATISSGGALLGEQFF.